Sequencing of this TCR beta chain was carried out in a study of blood T cell repertoires in COVID-19. As for the study in general: Material from acute and convalescent COVID-19 was sourced from the United States, Italy and Spain. Nucleic acid was either cDNA or gDNA, and it came from T cells, B-cell-depleted T cells, or PBMCs.

Original data processing: Estimation of nucleated cell counts relied on the amplification of reference gene primers. Data came from immunoSEQ multiplex PCR; TCRdb stores just in-frame clones and leaves some out. The V and J calls and clone size were taken over from that table, and D and trimming were inferred from the DNA. The sample holds roughly 120,000 clones; more than 60% are singletons and the top ten take about 6.8%. Sequences were obtained from peripheral blood. This clonotype was sampled from a man between 65 and 85 years old with acute or convalescent COVID-19.

Here the CDR3 reads CASSQSGRGYGYTF. The CDR3 nucleotides are TGTGCCAGCAGCCAGTCAGGGCGCGGCTATGGCTACACCTTC. J is TRBJ1-2 and V is TRBV7-8, with D maybe TRBD1 (5 bases). The V gene lost 5 bases and the J gene lost 4 bases, with 14 bases spanning the gap. This CDR3 has 14 residues. Germline lookup yields CDR1 SGHVS and CDR2 FQNEAQ.